Presented here are 14 T cell receptor beta chains from one specimen sequenced in a study of blood T cell repertoires in COVID-19. Only in-frame clones appear in the TCRdb table, and some are missing; sequencing was by immunoSEQ multiplex PCR. The table includes 120,000 to 150,000 clones, 80% to 90% detected once. Sequencing used peripheral blood. The origin of the receptors is a man in his fifties or sixties who had recovered from COVID-19.

V gene TRBV6-1 combines with J gene TRBJ2-1; 12 nucleotides align to TRBD2. V was pared by 2 bases and J by 8 bases, with 4 bases of the junction left unmatched. CDR1 and CDR2 from the germline V gene are MNHNS and SASEGT. The CDR3 runs 15 residues. Here the CDR3 DNA reads TGTGCCAGCAGTGAAACTAGCGGGGGGTGGGATGAGCAGTTCTTC. It codes for CASSETSGGWDEQFF.

The rearrangement joins TRBV9 to TRBJ1-3; D perhaps matches TRBD1 (5 bases). The germline CDR1 and CDR2 sequences are SGDLS and YYNGEE. CDR3 length: 18 residues. Trimming took 2 bases from V and 0 from J, leaving 18 bases between them. In DNA form, the CDR3 reads TGTGCCAGCAGCGTCGATTCAGGGCAGGGATCCTCTGGAAACACCATATATTTT. This translates into CASSVDSGQGSSGNTIYF.

This clone was detected only once. The chain carries TRBV5-1 and TRBJ2-3, with D unresolved. The germline V and J ends were trimmed by 0 bases and 7 bases, with 12 bases remaining between them. This CDR3 is built from 14 residues. Germline lookup yields CDR1 SGHRS and CDR2 YFSETQ. CDR3 amino acids: CASSLEQASNTQYF. In DNA form, the CDR3 reads TGCGCCAGCAGCTTGGAGCAGGCAAGCAATACGCAGTATTTT.

The chain couples TRBV18 to TRBJ2-7, with TRBD1 matching 12 bases. Germline loops: CDR1 KGHSH, CDR2 LQKENI. V was pared by 3 bases and J by 5 bases, with 5 bases of the junction left unmatched. The CDR3 length is 15 residues. The CDR3 protein is CASSPTGTGGDEQYF. For the CDR3, the DNA is TGTGCCAGCTCACCTACCGGGACAGGGGGCGACGAGCAGTACTTC.

The chain links TRBV14 to TRBJ2-1; D might be TRBD2 (6 bases). Looked up from germline, CDR1 is SGHDN and CDR2 is FVKESK. This CDR3 is built from 13 residues. The V end lost 4 bases, the J end lost 5 bases, and 9 bases lay between the germline ends. CDR3 DNA: TGTGCCAGCAGCCGGACTATAAACAATGAGCAGTTCTTC. Amino acids: CASSRTINNEQFF.

The chain links TRBV7-3 to TRBJ2-3; 10 nucleotides match TRBD1. CDR1 is SGHTA and CDR2 is FQGTGA in the germline V gene. J gave up 0 bases and V 5 bases, and 2 bases lay outside the gene matches. The CDR3 covers 15 residues. Here the CDR3 reads CASSKGQGSTDTQYF. The CDR3, as DNA: TGTGCCAGCAGCAAGGGACAGGGGAGCACAGATACGCAGTATTTT.

The chain combines TRBV7-2 with TRBJ2-5; the match to TRBD2 covers 9 bases. CDR3 length equals 17 residues. V was clipped by 1 base and J by 2 bases; unmatched bases: 8. The germline V gene has CDR1 SGHTA and CDR2 FQGNSA. The CDR3 spells CASSLGRGGVRQETQYF. The CDR3 nucleotides read TGTGCCAGCAGCTTAGGGCGCGGGGGGGTCCGTCAAGAGACCCAGTACTTC.

This clone showed up just a few times. The rearrangement joins TRBV11-3 to TRBJ2-5, with TRBD2 matching 7 bases. Per germline, CDR1 SGHNT and CDR2 YENEEA. V lost 1 base to trimming and J lost 2 bases; unmatched junction nucleotides: 4. This CDR3 has 15 residues. CDR3 region: CASSLGASGQETQYF. Here the CDR3 DNA reads TGTGCCAGCAGCTTAGGGGCTAGCGGACAAGAGACCCAGTACTTC.

This chain joins TRBV19 and TRBJ1-1; no definite D call. V was cut by 5 bases and J by 1 base, with 17 bases left in between. Per the germline V gene, CDR1 is LNHDA and CDR2 is SQIVND (reference sequence). This CDR3 contains 16 residues. The CDR3 nucleotides are TGTGCCAGTAGTTCCTGGCCTAGTTCCGGGAACACTGAAGCTTTCTTT. This gives the protein CASSSWPSSGNTEAFF.

The rearrangement links TRBV11-3 to TRBJ2-5; the D gene is possibly TRBD2 (6 bases). V gave up 5 bases and J gave up 9 bases, with 19 bases separating them. Per the germline V gene, CDR1 is SGHNT and CDR2 is YENEEA. The length of the CDR3 is 14 residues. CDR3 sequence reads: CASSPGGGQAAQYF. In nucleotides, the CDR3 is TGTGCCAGCAGCCCAGGAGGAGGGCAGGCGGCCCAGTACTTC.

The V and J genes are TRBV20-1 and TRBJ2-5, with a tentative D call TRBD1 (6 bases). The CDR3 consists of 11 residues. Per the germline V gene, CDR1 is DFQATT and CDR2 is SNEGSKA (reference sequence). DNA of the CDR3: TGCAGGGTAGACAGGCAAGAGACCCAGTACTTC. Its translation: CRVDRQETQYF.

In this sample, this clone turned up once. The CDR3 DNA follows: TGCGCCAGCAGCCAAGTACAGATGAACACTGAAGCTTTCTTT. This encodes CASSQVQMNTEAFF. This chain connects TRBV4-3 to TRBJ1-1; no clear D gene. Germline V gene lookup returns CDR1 LGHNA and CDR2 YSLEER. CDR3 length equals 14 residues. Between the trimmed V and J ends, which lost 1 base and 0 bases, there was a span of 6 bases.

V is TRBV5-6 and J is TRBJ2-7, with 11 bases matching TRBD2. V trimming: 3 bases; J trimming: 5 bases; junction bases outside the gene matches: 4. This CDR3 comprises 14 residues. Germline V gives CDR1 SGHDT, CDR2 YYEEEE. In nucleotides, the CDR3 is TGTGCCAGCAGCTGGGGACTAGCGGTCGACGAGCAGTACTTC. This sequence encodes CASSWGLAVDEQYF.

The V and J genes are TRBV11-3 and TRBJ2-1; 7 nucleotides line up with TRBD1. The CDR3 is 15 amino acids. The germline gives CDR1 SGHNT, CDR2 YENEEA. V lost 0 bases, J lost 2 bases, and 1 base stayed unmatched. DNA of the CDR3: TGTGCCAGCAGCTTAGACAGGGGGACCTACAATGAGCAGTTCTTC. Translated, it gives CASSLDRGTYNEQFF.